Presented here are 26 T cell receptor beta chains from one specimen sequenced in a study of PD-1 blockade in classical Hodgkin lymphoma. Time point noted: cycle 4 day 1 (C4D1), after 6 weeks of nivolumab. Brentuximab vedotin exposure varied, and every patient relapsed after autologous stem cell transplantation. The study purified CD4+ T cells from thawed PBMCs using magnetic negative selection. The repertoire was sequenced with immunoSEQ multiplex PCR; TCRdb's copy has only in-frame clones and lacks some. This sample has roughly 30,000 clones, with approximately 80% found just once. Sequenced material: CD4+ T cells from blood, taken before the fourth cycle of nivolumab. These receptors were taken from a human donor with classical Hodgkin lymphoma.

The V and J genes are TRBV29-1 and TRBJ2-5, with TRBD1 identical over 10 bases. The CDR3 has 16 residues. Germline loops: CDR1 SQVTM, CDR2 ANQGSEA. The J segment lost 4 bases and the V segment lost 2 bases, leaving 10 bases of the junction unmatched. The CDR3, as DNA: TGCAGCGTTGAATGGGCGAGGACAGGGGGAAGAGAGACCCAGTACTTC. Translating gives CSVEWARTGGRETQYF.

The rearrangement joins TRBV18 to TRBJ2-7; TRBD1 agrees at 9 bases. The trim removed 4 bases at V and 9 bases at J, leaving 7 bases unmatched. Germline V gene data show CDR1 as KGHSH and CDR2 as LQKENI. This CDR3 has 13 amino acids. The chain's CDR3 is CASSLDRGARQYF. CDR3 bases: TGTGCCAGCTCACTGGACAGGGGTGCCAGGCAGTACTTC.

The chain has TRBV2 and TRBJ1-5; 7 bases line up with TRBD1. CDR1 and CDR2 from the germline V gene are SNHLY and FYNNEI. With V trimmed by 6 bases and J by 0 bases, 5 bases remained unmatched. CDR3 size: 15 residues. Here the CDR3 reads CASSKTGNSNQPQHF. DNA of the CDR3: TGTGCCAGCAGCAAGACAGGGAATAGCAATCAGCCCCAGCATTTT.

V and J are TRBV6-5 and TRBJ1-1, with D hard to call. The V end was cut by 2 bases, the J end by 3 bases, with 13 bases between. CDR3 length equals 15 residues. CDR1 is MNHEY, CDR2 SVGAGI, per germline. The CDR3 here is CASSYKVWDHTEAFF. The CDR3 DNA follows: TGTGCCAGCAGTTACAAGGTTTGGGATCACACTGAAGCTTTCTTT.

V gene TRBV5-4 combines with J gene TRBJ2-5, with D possibly TRBD1 on 5 matching bases. Deletions cut 2 bases from V and 4 bases from J, with 21 bases between. CDR1 is SGHNT and CDR2 is YYREEE in the germline V gene (reference sequence). The CDR3 is 17 amino acids. CDR3 bases: TGTGCCAGCAGCTTTCCCTTAGGGCAGGGAAGAGCAGAGACCCAGTACTTC. Its translation: CASSFPLGQGRAETQYF.

The chain carries TRBV5-1 and TRBJ2-3, with D uncertain. Trimming removed 2 bases at V and 2 bases at J, with 9 bases between. Looked up from germline, CDR1 is SGHRS and CDR2 is YFSETQ. The CDR3 consists of 14 residues. CDR3 coding DNA: TGCGCCAGCAGCTTCGGAAGAAACACAGATACGCAGTATTTT. As protein: CASSFGRNTDTQYF.

The V gene is TRBV12-5, the J gene TRBJ1-1; D is uncertain. Germline V gene sequence: CDR1 LGHNT, CDR2 FRNRAP. The CDR3 has 11 residues. The ends were cut back, 1 base at V and 7 bases at J, with 4 bases in the middle. Here the CDR3 DNA reads TGTGCTAGTGGTTTGGGCTTTGAAGCTTTCTTT. The encoded protein is CASGLGFEAFF.

The rearrangement uses TRBV2 and TRBJ2-5, with unresolved D. Trimming removed 4 bases from V and 2 bases from J, with 8 bases in between. This CDR3 has 13 amino acids. Germline CDR1 and CDR2: SNHLY and FYNNEI. The CDR3 here is CASSGNWQETQYF. DNA of the CDR3: TGTGCCAGCAGTGGTAACTGGCAAGAGACCCAGTACTTC.

J is TRBJ1-1 and V is TRBV29-1, with D possibly being TRBD1 (5 bases). The CDR3 length is 10 residues. V lost 6 bases, J lost 6 bases, and 8 bases lay in between. The germline CDR1 and CDR2 sequences are SQVTM and ANQGSEA. The CDR3 coding sequence is TGCAGCGTCGTAGGGGCTGAAGCTTTCTTT. Translating it yields CSVVGAEAFF.

The rearrangement joins TRBV11-3 to TRBJ2-4; 8 nucleotides agree with TRBD2. Germline V gene sequence: CDR1 SGHNT, CDR2 YENEEA. Germline trimming cut 0 bases from V and 12 bases from J; bases unmatched to any gene: 10. The CDR3 is made up of 15 amino acids. The CDR3 coding sequence is TGTGCCAGCAGCTTAGACGGGACTAGAGCCGAGACTCAGTACTTC. Its translation is CASSLDGTRAETQYF.

This rearrangement joins TRBV5-4 to TRBJ2-2; D could derive from TRBD1 or TRBD2 (5 bases each). Germline CDR1 and CDR2: SGHNT and YYREEE (reference sequence). V was clipped by 4 bases and J by 0 bases, with 13 bases between them. This CDR3 contains 16 residues. CDR3 amino acids: CASSPTGTANTGELFF. CDR3 sequence (DNA): TGTGCCAGCAGCCCGACCGGGACGGCGAACACCGGGGAGCTGTTTTTT.

V and J are TRBV20-1 and TRBJ2-5; D not resolved. The CDR3 covers 11 residues. Trimming removed 5 bases from V and 4 bases from J, with 8 bases in between. Germline loops: CDR1 DFQATT, CDR2 SNEGSKA (reference sequence). This CDR3 reads CSAVKLETQYF. The CDR3 nucleotides are TGCAGTGCTGTTAAGCTAGAGACCCAGTACTTC.

This clone occurred a few times. The chain recombines TRBV6-5 with TRBJ1-2; 8 positions agree with TRBD1. Germline V gene lookup returns CDR1 MNHEY and CDR2 SVGAGI. Trimming removed 10 bases from V and 0 bases from J; junction bases left unmatched: 10. The length of the CDR3 is 15 residues. CDR3 loop: CATGGQGLSNYGYTF. Here the CDR3 DNA reads TGTGCCACCGGAGGACAGGGACTTTCTAACTATGGCTACACCTTC.

The gene calls are TRBV11-2 and TRBJ2-5; D possibly corresponds to TRBD2 (5 bases). Looked up from germline, CDR1 is SGHAT and CDR2 is FQNNGV. Trimming took off 7 bases at V and 2 bases at J, with 11 bases between the two ends. The length of the CDR3 is 13 residues. The CDR3 protein is CASTRTFQETQYF. The DNA for the CDR3 is TGTGCCAGCACCAGGACTTTTCAAGAGACCCAGTACTTC.

There are a few counts of this clone. V usage is TRBV6-6 and J usage is TRBJ1-1; 11 nucleotides line up with TRBD1. The CDR3 is made up of 14 amino acids. The V segment lost 7 bases and the J segment 2 bases; nucleotides outside the gene matches: 3. The germline V gene encodes CDR1 MNHNY and CDR2 SVGAGI (reference sequence). In nucleotides, the CDR3 is TGTGCCAGCACCGGACAGGGGGCAAACACTGAAGCTTTCTTT. Residues: CASTGQGANTEAFF.

The chain is built from TRBV2 and TRBJ1-4; D is perhaps TRBD1 (5 bases). V was pared by 6 bases and J by 8 bases, with 7 bases between. CDR3 length: 11 amino acids. The germline V gene has CDR1 SNHLY and CDR2 FYNNEI. The CDR3 DNA reads as TGTGCCAGCAGGCGGGGGGAAAAACTGTTTTTT. This encodes CASRRGEKLFF.

V gene TRBV18 combines with J gene TRBJ2-1; D is ambiguous. With 0 bases removed from V and 7 bases from J, the gap between germline ends came to 7 bases. Germline V gives CDR1 KGHSH, CDR2 LQKENI. The CDR3 is 13 amino acids. Here the CDR3 DNA reads TGTGCCAGCTCACCACCAGGTTTGAATGAGCAGTTCTTC. Protein: CASSPPGLNEQFF. Full variable domain (rest looked up from reference TRBV18 and TRBJ2-1): NAGVMQNPRHLVRRRGQEARLRCSPMKGHSHVYWYRQLPEEGLKFMVYLQKENIIDESGMPKERFSAEFPKEGPSILRIQQVVRGDSAAYFCASSPPGLNEQFFGPGTRLTVL.

V usage is TRBV7-9 and J usage is TRBJ2-2; D remains ambiguous. This CDR3 region has 12 residues. From germline, CDR1 is SEHNR and CDR2 FQNEAQ (reference sequence). The V gene lost 1 base and the J gene lost 6 bases, with 3 bases spanning the gap. The CDR3 DNA is TGTGCCAGCAGCTTAGAGGCCGGGGAGCTGTTTTTT. Translated: CASSLEAGELFF.

The chain links TRBV5-1 to TRBJ1-4; 7 bases agree with TRBD1. Germline CDR1 is SGHRS and CDR2 is YFSETQ. The CDR3 has 15 residues. The ends lost 4 bases at V and 1 base at J; junction bases unmatched: 4. The DNA of the CDR3 is TGCGCCAGCAGCGTTTACAGGGGAACTAATGAAAAACTGTTTTTT. This translates into CASSVYRGTNEKLFF.

The gene calls are TRBV19 and TRBJ1-4, with a weak D call TRBD1 (6 bases). Trimming removed 6 bases from V and 7 bases from J, with 15 bases in between. This CDR3 contains 14 residues. Germline assignment: CDR1 LNHDA and CDR2 SQIVND (reference sequence). The chain's CDR3 is CASSPQGRGEKLFF. The CDR3 coding sequence is TGTGCCAGTAGCCCACAGGGAAGAGGTGAAAAACTGTTTTTT.

The chain combines TRBV30 with TRBJ2-7; TRBD1 matches 7 bases. Germline CDR1 GTSNPN, CDR2 SVGIG (reference sequence). The CDR3 contains 12 residues. The V and J ends lost 6 bases and 1 base, in that order; junction bases with no gene match: 3. CDR3 region: CACNRGSYEQYF. CDR3 sequence (DNA): TGTGCCTGTAACAGGGGTTCCTACGAGCAGTACTTC.

The chain carries TRBV5-1 and TRBJ1-6; 7 nucleotides line up with TRBD1. Per the germline V gene, CDR1 is SGHRS and CDR2 is YFSETQ. V was clipped by 4 bases and J by 5 bases; unmatched bases: 6. The CDR3 spans 15 residues. CDR3 bases: TGCGCCAGCAGCCCAATCGGGACAGATAATTCACCCCTCCACTTT. Translation gives CASSPIGTDNSPLHF.

This clone was detected a few times. CDR3 DNA sequence: TGTGCCAGCAGCTTAGACAGGGGACAAGCTTTCTTT. Amino acid sequence: CASSLDRGQAFF. This chain links TRBV7-8 with TRBJ1-1; 7 bases fit TRBD1. CDR3 length: 12 amino acids. V trimming: 1 base; J trimming: 9 bases; junction bases outside the gene matches: 2. Germline values: CDR1 SGHVS, CDR2 FQNEAQ.

This clone was detected only once. The rearrangement links TRBV6-5 to TRBJ1-1, with D hard to call. V lost 2 bases and J lost 5, with 9 bases in between. This CDR3 has 13 amino acids. Germline CDR1 is MNHEY and CDR2 is SVGAGI. The DNA for the CDR3 is TGTGCCAGCAGTTACAGGAGTAAGACTGAAGCTTTCTTT. Protein product: CASSYRSKTEAFF.

The chain joins TRBV28 to TRBJ2-2, with a possible D match to TRBD2 (6 bases). The CDR3 runs to 16 residues. The V gene lost 8 bases and the J gene lost 3 bases, with 19 bases spanning the gap. Germline V CDR1 and CDR2: MDHEN, SYDVKM. The CDR3 nucleotides read TGTGCCAGCTCCTCCGCGGGGCTAGCGCACACCGGGGAGCTGTTTTTT. Residues: CASSSAGLAHTGELFF.

This rearrangement joins TRBV5-6 to TRBJ2-3, with a tentative D call TRBD1 (6 bases). Germline values: CDR1 SGHDT, CDR2 YYEEEE. CDR3 length: 16 residues. V lost 0 bases to trimming and J lost 10 bases, with 21 bases between them. The CDR3 DNA reads TGTGCCAGCAGCTTGGGAGGGGGTTATGTCTCAAGGCCGCAGTATTTT. Translation: CASSLGGGYVSRPQYF. The variable domain in full, with the rest retrieved from reference TRBV5-6 and TRBJ2-3, is DAGVTQSPTHLIKTRGQQVTLRCSPKSGHDTVSWYQQALGQGPQFIFQYYEEEERQRGNFPDRFSGHQFPNYSSELNVNALLLGDSALYLCASSLGGGYVSRPQYFGPGTRLTVL.